This T cell receptor (beta chain) was captured in a study of OX40 agonist ivuxolimab in advanced cancers. Turning to the study itself: Given to patients was ivuxolimab, an agonistic anti-OX40 (CD134) antibody. Patients in the trial were receiving intravenous ivuxolimab every 2 weeks, at doses of 0.01 to 10 mg/kg.

Sequenced by immunoSEQ multiplex PCR; TCRdb stores in-frame clones only, minus some. The sample records more than 50,000 clones, 80% to 85% being singletons. CDR3 length equals 11 residues. CDR1 is SQVTM and CDR2 is ANQGSEA in the germline V gene. The V end lost 5 bases, the J end lost 0 bases, and 4 bases lay between the germline ends. The sequence came from an adult with an advanced solid tumor such as melanoma, head and neck, liver or kidney cancer. The starting material was CD4+ or CD8+ T cells sorted from blood, obtained in a trial of the OX40 agonist ivuxolimab. This chain uses TRBV29-1 with TRBJ1-1; D is uncertain. CDR3 loop: CSVNMNTEAFF. CDR3 in DNA: TGCAGCGTTAACATGAACACTGAAGCTTTCTTT. The full variable domain, its missing parts supplied by reference TRBV29-1 and TRBJ1-1, is SAVISQKPSRDICQRGTSLTIQCQVDSQVTMMFWYRQQPGQSLTLIATANQGSEATYESGFVIDKFPISRPNLTFSTLTVSNMSPEDSSIYLCSVNMNTEAFFGQGTRLTVV.